This T cell receptor beta chain was captured in a study of T cells after yellow fever vaccination. This clonotype appeared a few times. Its antigen is currently unknown. TCRdb recomputed calls from the 5' RACE reads with MiXCR, one row per CDR3 protein. The profile covers about 360,000 distinct CDR3 sequences, with around 6.4% appearing a single time and 14% to 15% taken by the ten largest. General study findings and limits: Abundant clonotypes from the bulk population could get into FACS-sorted repertoires as contaminants.

The CDR3 contains 19 residues. Germline V CDR1 and CDR2: SQVTM, ANQGSEA. The V end lost 4 bases, the J end lost 0 bases, and 25 bases lay between the germline ends. The rearrangement links TRBV29-1 to TRBJ2-1; D possibly corresponds to TRBD2 (5 bases). The sequence was obtained from a man in his thirties or forties who received the YFV17D yellow fever vaccine. The sequencing used PBMCs, collected 5 days after the yellow fever booster vaccination. Here the CDR3 DNA reads TGCAGCGTTGCCCGCCTCATCGGTGGAGGCGGATTCTCCTACAATGAGCAGTTCTTC. Its translation: CSVARLIGGGGFSYNEQFF.